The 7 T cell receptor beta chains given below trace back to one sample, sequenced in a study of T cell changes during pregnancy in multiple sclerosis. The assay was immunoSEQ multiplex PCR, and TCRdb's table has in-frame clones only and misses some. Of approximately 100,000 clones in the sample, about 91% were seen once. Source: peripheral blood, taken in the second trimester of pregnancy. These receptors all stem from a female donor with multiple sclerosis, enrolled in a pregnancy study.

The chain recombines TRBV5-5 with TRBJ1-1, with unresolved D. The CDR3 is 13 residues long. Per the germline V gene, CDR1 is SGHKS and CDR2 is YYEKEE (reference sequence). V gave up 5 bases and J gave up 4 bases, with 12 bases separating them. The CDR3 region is CASRLGEATEAFF. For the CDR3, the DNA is TGTGCCAGCAGACTCGGGGAGGCCACTGAAGCTTTCTTT.

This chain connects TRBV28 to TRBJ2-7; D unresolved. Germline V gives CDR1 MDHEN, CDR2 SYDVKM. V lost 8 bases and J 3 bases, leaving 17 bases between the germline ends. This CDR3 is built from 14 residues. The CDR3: CASSPQESYYEQYF. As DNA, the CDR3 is TGTGCCAGCTCACCGCAGGAATCTTACTACGAGCAGTACTTC. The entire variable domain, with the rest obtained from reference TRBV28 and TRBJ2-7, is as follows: DVKVTQSSRYLVKRTGEKVFLECVQDMDHENMFWYRQDPGLGLRLIYFSYDVKMKEKGDIPEGYSVSREKKERFSLILESASTNQTSMYLCASSPQESYYEQYFGPGTRLTVT.

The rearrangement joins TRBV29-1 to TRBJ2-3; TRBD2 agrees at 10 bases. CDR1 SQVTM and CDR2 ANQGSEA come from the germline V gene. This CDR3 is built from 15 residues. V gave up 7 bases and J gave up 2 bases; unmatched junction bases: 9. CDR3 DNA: TGCAGCGGGGTTAAACTAGCGGGACCCACAGATACGCAGTATTTT. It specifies CSGVKLAGPTDTQYF.

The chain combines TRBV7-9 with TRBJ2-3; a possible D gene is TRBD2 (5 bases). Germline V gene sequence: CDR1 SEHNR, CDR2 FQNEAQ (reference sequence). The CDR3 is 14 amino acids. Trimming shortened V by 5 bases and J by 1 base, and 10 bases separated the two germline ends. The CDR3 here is CASSPAGGTDTQYF. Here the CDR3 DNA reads TGTGCCAGCAGCCCCGCGGGCGGCACAGATACGCAGTATTTT.

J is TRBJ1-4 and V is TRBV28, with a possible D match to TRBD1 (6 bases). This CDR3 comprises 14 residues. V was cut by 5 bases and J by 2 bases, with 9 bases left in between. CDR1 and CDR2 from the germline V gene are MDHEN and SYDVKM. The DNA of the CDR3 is TGTGCCAGCAGTCTTAGGGGGACTAATGAAAAACTGTTTTTT. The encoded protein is CASSLRGTNEKLFF. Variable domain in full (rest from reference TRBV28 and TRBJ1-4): DVKVTQSSRYLVKRTGEKVFLECVQDMDHENMFWYRQDPGLGLRLIYFSYDVKMKEKGDIPEGYSVSREKKERFSLILESASTNQTSMYLCASSLRGTNEKLFFGSGTQLSVL.

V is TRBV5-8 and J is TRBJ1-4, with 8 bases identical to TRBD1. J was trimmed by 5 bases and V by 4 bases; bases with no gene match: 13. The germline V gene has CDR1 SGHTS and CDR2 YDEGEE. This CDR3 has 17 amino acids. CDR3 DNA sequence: TGTGCCAGCAGCCAAATTAGGACAGGGACTTACAATGAAAAACTGTTTTTT. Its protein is CASSQIRTGTYNEKLFF.

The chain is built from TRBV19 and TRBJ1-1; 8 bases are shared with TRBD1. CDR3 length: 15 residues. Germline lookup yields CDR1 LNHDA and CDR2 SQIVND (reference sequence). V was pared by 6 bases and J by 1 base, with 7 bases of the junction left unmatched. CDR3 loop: CASRLDRASNTEAFF. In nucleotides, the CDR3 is TGTGCCAGTAGACTGGACAGGGCCTCGAACACTGAAGCTTTCTTT.